This entry describes one T cell receptor (beta chain). Its antigen is not known. This CDR3 is 13 amino acids long. Germline V lookup: CDR1 LGHDT, CDR2 YNNKEL (reference sequence). Trimming took 4 bases from V and 5 from J; bases not matched to a gene: 0. The data were produced by immunoSEQ multiplex PCR, yet TCRdb's version contains in-frame clones alone and is incomplete. Found here are about 97,000 clones, 85% to 90% of them singletons; the top ten hold under 8.5%. This record comes from a study of T cell responses to AZD1222 COVID-19 vaccine. Study overall: Second-dose groups at about 4 or about 12 weeks were pooled.

General observations from the study: Repertoire samples came only from after the peak T cell response.

The specimen was peripheral blood, collected on day 0 of AZD1222 vaccination. This receptor was obtained from an adult in good health. The V call is TRBV3-1 (or the pseudogene TRBV3-2), the J call TRBJ2-5; TRBD2 aligns across 11 bases. The CDR3 DNA follows: TGTGCCAGCAGCCGACTAGCGGGGGAGACCCAGTACTTC. It codes for CASSRLAGETQYF.